Listed below are T cell receptor beta chains from one sample, sequenced in a study of blood T cell repertoires in COVID-19. Produced via immunoSEQ multiplex PCR; TCRdb's table is partial and in-frame only. This table holds about 140,000 clones, 80% found once. The specimen sequenced was peripheral blood. The origin of the receptors is a man between 70 and 80 years old who had recovered from COVID-19. Each CDR3 is given with its conserved first and last residue. D genes are given only for firm matches. Size is omitted from some rows. Given values are once, few, many or a class for expanded clones.

j_call: TRBJ1-1
v_call: TRBV27
clone_size: -
d_call: -
cdr3_aa: CASSFVKGVRYSEAFF
cdr3_nt: TGTGCCAGCAGTTTCGTGAAGGGGGTTAGGTACTCTGAAGCTTTCTTT

j_call: TRBJ2-3
v_call: TRBV10-3
clone_size: -
d_call: TRBD2
cdr3_aa: CAISVLAGGSTDTQYF
cdr3_nt: TGTGCCATCAGTGTACTAGCGGGAGGGAGCACAGATACGCAGTATTTT

j_call: TRBJ2-1
v_call: TRBV29-1
clone_size: -
d_call: TRBD2
cdr3_aa: CSVAGGSYNEQFF
cdr3_nt: TGCAGCGTTGCGGGGGGCTCCTACAATGAGCAGTTCTTC

j_call: TRBJ2-6
v_call: TRBV5-1
clone_size: -
d_call: -
cdr3_aa: CASSLFRASGANVLTF
cdr3_nt: TGCGCCAGCAGCTTGTTTAGAGCATCTGGGGCCAACGTCCTGACTTTC

j_call: TRBJ1-1
v_call: TRBV6-5
clone_size: -
d_call: -
cdr3_aa: CASRSNTEAFF
cdr3_nt: TGTGCCAGCAGGTCAAACACTGAAGCTTTCTTT

j_call: TRBJ1-5
v_call: TRBV2
clone_size: -
d_call: TRBD1
cdr3_aa: CASSEWRGQGNQPQHF
cdr3_nt: TGTGCCAGCAGTGAATGGAGGGGGCAGGGCAATCAGCCCCAGCATTTT

j_call: TRBJ2-3
v_call: TRBV10-1
clone_size: -
d_call: -
cdr3_aa: CASRKTGLSITDTQYF
cdr3_nt: TGCGCCAGCAGGAAAACGGGACTTTCGATCACAGATACGCAGTATTTT

j_call: TRBJ2-7
v_call: TRBV2
clone_size: few
d_call: TRBD2
cdr3_aa: CASSEGTSSYEQYF
cdr3_nt: TGTGCCAGCAGTGAAGGGACTAGTTCCTACGAGCAGTACTTC

j_call: TRBJ2-7
v_call: TRBV15
clone_size: -
d_call: -
cdr3_aa: CATSRVGAQVEEQYF
cdr3_nt: TGTGCCACCAGCAGAGTGGGGGCGCAGGTTGAAGAGCAGTACTTC

j_call: TRBJ2-3
v_call: TRBV28
clone_size: -
d_call: TRBD2
cdr3_aa: CASSSSGTTDTQYF
cdr3_nt: TGTGCCAGCAGCTCTAGCGGAACCACAGATACGCAGTATTTT

j_call: TRBJ2-7
v_call: TRBV27
clone_size: few
d_call: TRBD2
cdr3_aa: CASGTSGTREQYF
cdr3_nt: TGTGCCAGCGGGACTAGCGGGACTCGCGAGCAGTACTTC

j_call: TRBJ2-2
v_call: TRBV10-3
clone_size: -
d_call: TRBD2
cdr3_aa: CAIRGFAGGNTGELFF
cdr3_nt: TGTGCCATCAGGGGGTTCGCGGGAGGGAACACCGGGGAGCTGTTTTTT

j_call: TRBJ1-5
v_call: TRBV19
clone_size: -
d_call: -
cdr3_aa: CASSIEQGNQPQHF
cdr3_nt: TGTGCCAGTAGTATAGAGCAGGGAAATCAGCCCCAGCATTTT

j_call: TRBJ1-2
v_call: TRBV3-1/TRBV3-2
clone_size: -
d_call: TRBD1
cdr3_aa: CASSQKGGRNYGYTF
cdr3_nt: TGTGCCAGCAGCCAAAAAGGGGGCAGGAACTATGGCTACACCTTC

j_call: TRBJ2-1
v_call: TRBV11-3
clone_size: -
d_call: TRBD2
cdr3_aa: CASSFKKTAGAANEQFF
cdr3_nt: TGTGCCAGCAGCTTTAAGAAGACAGCGGGAGCAGCGAATGAGCAGTTCTTC

j_call: TRBJ1-2
v_call: TRBV27
clone_size: many
d_call: TRBD1
cdr3_aa: CASTPNRGYYGYTF
cdr3_nt: TGTGCCAGCACCCCGAACAGGGGATACTATGGCTACACCTTC